These 5 T cell receptor beta chains originate from one sample sequenced in a study of blood T cell repertoires in COVID-19. The method was immunoSEQ multiplex PCR; TCRdb's version includes in-frame clones alone and lacks a portion of them. The table lists 200,000 to 250,000 clones, 85% of them singletons. The sample consisted of peripheral blood. These receptor sequences come from a woman in her 70s with COVID-19, enrolled during active disease.

This chain links TRBV18 with TRBJ2-7; 10 nucleotides agree with TRBD2. From germline, CDR1 is KGHSH and CDR2 LQKENI. The CDR3 consists of 16 residues. Germline trimming cut 3 bases from V and 0 bases from J; bases unmatched to any gene: 5. The DNA of the CDR3 is TGTGCCAGCTCACCCGCTAGCGGGGGAAGCTCCTACGAGCAGTACTTC. Translation gives CASSPASGGSSYEQYF. Variable domain in full (rest from reference TRBV18 and TRBJ2-7): NAGVMQNPRHLVRRRGQEARLRCSPMKGHSHVYWYRQLPEEGLKFMVYLQKENIIDESGMPKERFSAEFPKEGPSILRIQQVVRGDSAAYFCASSPASGGSSYEQYFGPGTRLTVT.

This clone was found once. V usage is TRBV24-1 and J usage is TRBJ2-7; 8 bases agree with TRBD1. The CDR3 length is 15 residues. Germline assignment: CDR1 KGHDR and CDR2 SFDVKD. Trimming took 4 bases from V and 7 from J; bases not matched to a gene: 11. The CDR3 DNA reads TGTGCCACCAGTGAATCCCAGGACAGGGTGGGGGAGCAGTACTTC. Protein product: CATSESQDRVGEQYF.

This clone appeared a single time. The chain joins TRBV7-2 to TRBJ2-1; 8 bases agree with TRBD2. J was trimmed by 4 bases and V by 5 bases; bases with no gene match: 7. In germline, CDR1 is SGHTA, CDR2 FQGNSA. The CDR3 consists of 15 residues. CDR3 DNA sequence: TGTGCCAGCAGCCAACGGCGGGAGGAGTACAATGAGCAGTTCTTC. Residues: CASSQRREEYNEQFF.

The V gene is TRBV7-9, the J gene TRBJ2-2; a possible D gene is TRBD1 (5 bases). The germline V gene has CDR1 SEHNR and CDR2 FQNEAQ (reference sequence). CDR3 length: 14 residues. Deletions cut 1 base from V and 5 bases from J, with 8 bases between. CDR3 DNA: TGTGCCAGCAGCTTAGGACAGCTGACCGGGGAGCTGTTTTTT. This sequence encodes CASSLGQLTGELFF.

This sequence joins TRBV11-3 and TRBJ2-2; tentative D call: TRBD1 (6 bases). Trimming shortened V by 7 bases and J by 3 bases, and 12 bases separated the two germline ends. This CDR3 comprises 14 residues. The V gene's germline CDR1 is SGHNT and CDR2 YENEEA. CDR3 amino acids: CASNPGADTGELFF. DNA of the CDR3: TGTGCCAGCAACCCAGGGGCCGACACCGGGGAGCTGTTTTTT.